This TCR beta chain comes out of a study of blood T cell repertoires in COVID-19. CDR1 is LGHNA, CDR2 YNFKEQ, per germline. The CDR3 has 15 residues. Trimming took 4 bases from V and 6 from J, leaving 15 bases between them. The assay was immunoSEQ multiplex PCR, and TCRdb's table has in-frame clones only and misses some. The sample contains some 670,000 clones, 85% to 90% of which appear only once. Sample: peripheral blood. The V call is TRBV4-2, the J call TRBJ2-2; perhaps TRBD2 as D (5 bases). The source is a woman aged 18-30 years with acute or convalescent COVID-19. DNA of the CDR3: TGTGCCAGCAGCCCCCTTGGAGGAAGTGCCGGGGAGCTGTTTTTT. Amino acid sequence: CASSPLGGSAGELFF.